These 19 T cell receptor beta chains originate from one sample sequenced in a study of T cells in women clearing cervical HPV infection. Profiling relied on immunoSEQ multiplex PCR, and the TCRdb table lists in-frame clones only, not all of them. Its table records under 50,000 clones. Sequencing was performed on blood buffy coat. The receptor set was obtained from a woman aged 18-70 years with a cervical HPV16 infection that either progressed to CIN3+ or cleared (not recorded which).

As to this clone: The read terminates 3 residues before the CDR3 end, so the remaining end is supplied by the germline J gene. This chain uses TRBV7-8 with TRBJ2-7, with a weak D call TRBD1 (6 bases). The CDR3 loop spans 12 amino acids. Trimming stripped 5 bases from V and 6 bases from J, with 11 bases between. Germline CDR1 is SGHVS and CDR2 is FQNEAQ. The CDR3 sequence is CASSADSFEQYF. Incomplete CDR3 DNA: TGTGCCAGCAGCGCGGACAGTTTCGAG.

With respect to this clone: The read terminates 3 residues before the CDR3 end, so the remaining end is supplied by the germline J gene. The rearrangement joins TRBV12-5 to TRBJ2-3; D not resolved. CDR1 and CDR2 (germline): LGHNT, FRNRAP. CDR3 length: 13 amino acids. Trimming left V 0 bases short and J 6 bases short, with 7 bases between. The part of the CDR3 DNA that was read is TGTGCTAGTGGTTTGGTTCAATCCGATACG. Amino acids: CASGLVQSDT. The whole CDR3 sequence is CASGLVQSDTQYF.

Turning to this clone: The sequence runs out 3 residues before the end of the CDR3; the remainder is reconstructed from the germline J gene. The chain uses TRBV19 and TRBJ1-1; D call uncertain. This CDR3 spans 16 amino acids. V dropped 3 bases and J dropped 0 bases, with 14 bases sitting between them. From germline, CDR1 is LNHDA and CDR2 SQIVND (reference sequence). This CDR3 reads CASSMRARRVNTEAFF. Incomplete CDR3 DNA: TGTGCCAGTAGTATGCGGGCCCGGCGCGTGAACACTGAA.

Regarding this clone: Coverage ceases 3 residues before the CDR3 finishes, and the germline J gene fills in the end. V and J are TRBV6-1 and TRBJ2-1, with 10 bases fitting TRBD1. The germline gives CDR1 MNHNS, CDR2 SASEGT. The CDR3 spans 15 residues. The V gene end was trimmed by 4 bases and the J gene end by 9 bases; junction bases not matched to a gene: 9. This CDR3 reads CASSARTGGFSEQFF. Incomplete CDR3 DNA: TGTGCCAGCAGTGCTAGGACAGGGGGTTTTAGTGAG.

With regard to this clone: The missing CDR3 end, 3 residues past where the read stops, is filled in from the germline J gene. The V and J genes are TRBV7-8 and TRBJ2-7; 16 bases are a match to TRBD2. This CDR3 is 17 amino acids long. The V gene's germline CDR1 is SGHVS and CDR2 FQNEAQ. Unmatched junction bases numbered 3, after V lost 2 bases and J lost 2 bases. The CDR3 sequence: CASSLYGTSGRAYEQYF. The covered CDR3 bases are TGTGCCAGCAGCTTATATGGGACTAGCGGGAGGGCCTACGAG.

Concerning this clone: The CDR3 is cut off 3 residues early in the read; its end comes from the germline J gene. The rearrangement joins TRBV20-1 to TRBJ2-3; the match to TRBD2 covers 7 bases. CDR3 length equals 17 residues. In germline, CDR1 is DFQATT, CDR2 SNEGSKA (reference sequence). The V gene end was trimmed by 0 bases and the J gene end by 0 bases; junction bases not matched to a gene: 9. CDR3: CSARDPSGPSSTDTQYF. The sequenced part of the CDR3 DNA is TGCAGTGCTAGAGACCCTAGCGGACCCTCTAGCACAGATACG.

Comments on this clone: Read data end 3 residues before the CDR3 end; the end is taken from the germline J gene. V and J are TRBV7-2 and TRBJ2-1; TRBD2 matches 7 bases. This CDR3 spans 15 amino acids. Unmatched junction bases numbered 8, after V lost 1 base and J lost 8 bases. CDR1 SGHTA and CDR2 FQGNSA come from the germline V gene. CDR3: CASSLGGGGWDEQFF. The CDR3 DNA, read in part, is TGTGCCAGCAGCTTAGGTGGGGGGGGGTGGGATGAG.

About this clone itself: From the germline J gene comes the end of the CDR3, since the read stops 3 residues before it. The chain joins TRBV4-1 to TRBJ2-7; possibly TRBD2 for D (6 bases). This CDR3 region has 14 residues. The germline gives CDR1 MGHRA, CDR2 YSYEKL. V was pared by 1 base and J by 3 bases, with 10 bases between. The DNA read from the CDR3 is TGCGCCAGCAGCCAAGGGACTACCCTCTACGAG. Amino acids: CASSQGTTLYE. The CDR3 in its entirety is CASSQGTTLYEQYF.

A remark on this clone: Sequencing ends 3 residues short of the CDR3 end; the germline J gene provides the rest. The rearrangement uses TRBV20-1 and TRBJ2-6; 10 nucleotides agree with TRBD2. Losses at the gene ends were 0 bases for V and 2 bases for J; bases not matched to a gene: 7. Germline assignment: CDR1 DFQATT and CDR2 SNEGSKA (reference sequence). The CDR3 has 18 residues. CDR3 sequence: CSARDSSLAGAGANVLTF. The covered CDR3 bases are TGCAGTGCTAGAGATAGTAGTCTAGCGGGAGCTGGGGCCAACGTC.

A note on this clone: The read terminates 3 residues before the CDR3 end, so the remaining end is supplied by the germline J gene. This rearrangement joins TRBV5-1 to TRBJ2-5; a weak D match, TRBD2 (6 bases). CDR1 SGHRS and CDR2 YFSETQ come from the germline V gene. Trimming took 1 base from V and 2 from J, leaving 12 bases between them. The CDR3 totals 15 residues. The DNA read from the CDR3 is TGCGCCAGCAGCTTGATAGGGGACTCACAAGAGACC. Encoded protein: CASSLIGDSQET. The whole CDR3 protein is CASSLIGDSQETQYF.

CDR3 DNA (partial): TGTGCCAGCAGTTACGCGTACGAG. Translation gives CASSYAYE. The CDR3 in its entirety is CASSYAYEQYF. The rearrangement uses TRBV2 and TRBJ2-7; D uncertain. The read is 3 residues too short to cover the CDR3 end, so that end is filled in from the germline J gene. Trimming shortened V by 5 bases and J by 4 bases, and 6 bases separated the two germline ends. CDR1 and CDR2 (germline): SNHLY, FYNNEI. The length of the CDR3 is 11 residues.

The sequenced part of the CDR3 DNA is TGTGCCAGCTCAGCAAACAGGGCCCGAGGT. As protein: CASSANRARG. In full, the CDR3 reads CASSANRARGQYF. V and J are TRBV18 and TRBJ2-4; the D gene is possibly TRBD1 (6 bases). The CDR3 end falls 3 residues outside the read, so it is completed with the germline J gene. Germline CDR1 is KGHSH and CDR2 is LQKENI. This CDR3 region has 13 residues.

Points on this clone: The observed sequence ends 3 residues before the CDR3 terminus, with the missing tail filled in from the germline J gene. The chain has TRBV6-2 or TRBV6-3 and TRBJ1-1, with D tentatively TRBD1 (6 bases). The length of the CDR3 is 15 residues. Germline V gives CDR1 MNHEY, CDR2 SVGEGT. V was pared by 2 bases and J by 0 bases, with 10 bases between. The CDR3 sequence: CASSYGGRLNTEAFF. The CDR3 DNA, read in part, is TGTGCCAGCAGTTACGGGGGCAGATTGAACACTGAA.

As to this clone: The read finishes 3 residues shy of the CDR3 end, and the germline J gene is used to complete it. V gene TRBV18 combines with J gene TRBJ1-1, with D perhaps matching TRBD1 (5 bases). Deletions cut 3 bases from V and 4 bases from J, with 15 bases between. The CDR3 loop spans 15 amino acids. Germline V gene sequence: CDR1 KGHSH, CDR2 LQKENI. The CDR3: CASSPQQSGGTEAFF. CDR3 DNA, as far as it was read: TGTGCCAGCTCACCCCAGCAGTCCGGGGGCACTGAA.

Comments on this clone: The read ends 3 residues shy of where the CDR3 ends; the end is completed using the germline J gene. J is TRBJ2-3 and V is TRBV19, with 9 bases identical to TRBD2. The V gene end was trimmed by 5 bases and the J gene end by 8 bases; junction bases not matched to a gene: 8. Germline lookup yields CDR1 LNHDA and CDR2 SQIVND (reference sequence). This CDR3 spans 14 amino acids. This CDR3 is CASSPGTSPPTQYF. The sequenced CDR3 bases are TGTGCCAGTAGTCCTGGGACTAGCCCCCCTACG.

With respect to this clone: The read finishes 3 residues shy of the CDR3 end, and the germline J gene is used to complete it. The chain is built from TRBV19 and TRBJ1-5; 7 bases fit TRBD1. The CDR3 length is 13 residues. Unmatched junction bases numbered 4, after V lost 6 bases and J lost 5 bases. Per germline, CDR1 LNHDA and CDR2 SQIVND (reference sequence). CDR3 amino acids: CASRTGEDQPQHF. Incomplete CDR3 DNA: TGTGCCAGTAGAACAGGGGAGGATCAGCCC.

On this clone: The read halts 3 residues ahead of the CDR3 end, with the missing end drawn from the germline J gene. V gene TRBV19 combines with J gene TRBJ1-3, with unresolved D. This CDR3 region has 10 residues. CDR1 LNHDA and CDR2 SQIVND come from the germline V gene (reference sequence). The sequenced CDR3 bases are TGTGCCAGCGCGGGAGGGCTC. Amino acids: CASAGGL. The full CDR3 reads CASAGGLIYF.

Note on this clone: Read data end 3 residues before the CDR3 end; the end is taken from the germline J gene. The chain combines TRBV5-1 with TRBJ1-4; 7 nucleotides agree with TRBD1. CDR1 and CDR2 (germline): SGHRS, YFSETQ. The V and J ends lost 4 bases and 3 bases, in that order; junction bases with no gene match: 9. This CDR3 spans 16 amino acids. The CDR3 loop reads CASSSSPGQPNEKLFF. Partial CDR3 DNA: TGCGCCAGCAGCAGTTCCCCGGGACAGCCTAATGAAAAA.

About this clone: The read comes to an end 3 residues before the CDR3 does, leaving the germline J gene to fill in the end. The chain recombines TRBV5-5 with TRBJ2-5; maybe TRBD1 (5 bases). V was clipped by 4 bases and J by 4 bases, with 8 bases between them. Looked up from germline, CDR1 is SGHKS and CDR2 is YYEKEE (reference sequence). This CDR3 is 12 amino acids long. The covered CDR3 bases are TGTGCCAGCAGCCTAACAGGAGAGACC. This translates into CASSLTGET. The full CDR3 is CASSLTGETQYF. The complete variable domain, with remaining parts taken from reference TRBV5-5 and TRBJ2-5, reads DAGVTQSPTHLIKTRGQQVTLRCSPISGHKSVSWYQQVLGQGPQFIFQYYEKEERGRGNFPDRFSARQFPNYSSELNVNALLLGDSALYLCASSLTGETQYFGPGTRLLVL.